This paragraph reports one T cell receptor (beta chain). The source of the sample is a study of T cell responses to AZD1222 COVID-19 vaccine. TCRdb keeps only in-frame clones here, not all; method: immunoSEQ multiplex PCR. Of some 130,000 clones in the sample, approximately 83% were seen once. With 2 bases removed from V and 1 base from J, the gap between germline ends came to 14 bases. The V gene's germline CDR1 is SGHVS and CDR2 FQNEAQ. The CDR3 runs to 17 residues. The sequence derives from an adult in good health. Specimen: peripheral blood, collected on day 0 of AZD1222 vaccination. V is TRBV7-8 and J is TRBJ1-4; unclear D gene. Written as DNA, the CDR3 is TGTGCCAGCAGCTTACGACCAGACTGGCGAACTAATGAAAAACTGTTTTTT. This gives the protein CASSLRPDWRTNEKLFF.